The clone carrying this T cell receptor (beta chain) was counted a few times. Germline values: CDR1 SEHNR, CDR2 FQNEAQ (reference sequence). The CDR3 covers 13 residues. V was clipped by 4 bases and J by 5 bases, with 10 bases between them. Together with a sample-barcoded 5' primer, a J-beta primer mix was included in a second PCR lasting roughly 6 to 12 cycles. Every individual sample yielded 2.5 million or more paired-end reads (each containing CDR3). TCRdb re-analysed the 5' RACE reads in MiXCR, keeping a single row per CDR3 protein. This sample has around 1,500,000 distinct CDR3 sequences, with approximately 30% found just once. This sample stems from a study of blood T cells in healthy people across ages.

The gene calls are TRBV7-9 and TRBJ2-3; TRBD1 might be the D (6 bases). The sample was blood. The TCR sequence derives from a woman in her 30s in good health. CDR3 protein: CASSSEGGDTQYF. In DNA form, the CDR3 reads TGTGCCAGCAGCTCTGAAGGGGGAGATACGCAGTATTTT.